This T cell receptor beta chain was retrieved from a study of blood T cell repertoires in COVID-19. Study-wide background: From the United States, Italy and Spain came samples of acute and convalescent COVID-19. The analysed material was cDNA or gDNA that came from T cells, B-cell-depleted T cells, or PBMCs.

Only one count was recorded for this clone. The CDR3 consists of 15 residues. V lost 3 bases, J lost 1 base, and 8 bases lay in between. The germline V gene has CDR1 SGHRS and CDR2 YFSETQ. This table comes from immunoSEQ multiplex PCR, and its TCRdb copy is limited to in-frame clones, with some not included. In the table there are 540,000 or so clones, roughly 91% of which are singletons. This TCR was sampled from a woman between 45 and 65 years old with COVID-19, enrolled during active disease. Source material: peripheral blood. V usage is TRBV5-1 and J usage is TRBJ2-6, with a weak D call TRBD1 (6 bases). CDR3 protein: CASSSQGSGANVLTF. The CDR3 coding sequence is TGCGCCAGCAGCTCACAGGGATCTGGGGCCAACGTCCTGACTTTC. The full variable domain, in which reference TRBV5-1 and TRBJ2-6 provide the parts outside the CDR3, is KAGVTQTPRYLIKTRGQQVTLSCSPISGHRSVSWYQQTPGQGLQFLFEYFSETQRNKGNFPGRFSGRQFSNSRSEMNVSTLELGDSALYLCASSSQGSGANVLTFGAGSRLTVL.